This T cell receptor (beta chain) was sequenced for a study of cytomegalovirus exposure and HLA in healthy donors. Both 60 Vbeta primers and 13 Jbeta primers went into the PCR. Some clones are missing from TCRdb's copy, which holds only in-frame ones; the method was immunoSEQ multiplex PCR. The sample gives around 99,000 clones, roughly four fifths of which show up once; 2% to 3% is in the top ten. The CDR3 totals 12 residues. CDR1 is GTSNPN and CDR2 is SVGIG in the germline V gene (reference sequence). The V gene lost 4 bases and the J gene lost 4 bases, with 8 bases spanning the gap. This clonotype was sampled from a young man in good health and CMV-seronegative. V gene TRBV30 combines with J gene TRBJ1-3; no clear D. The specimen sequenced was PBMCs. As DNA, the CDR3 is TGTGCCTGGAAGACAACCGGAAACACCATATATTTT. Amino acids: CAWKTTGNTIYF.